The 13 T cell receptor beta chains given below trace back to one sample, sequenced in a study of CD8+CD57+ T cells in acquired aplastic anemia. Both TCR beta VDJ combination and CDR3 sequence profiling were carried out. Genomic DNA was the template for this profiling. TCRdb re-called the reads with MiXCR, one entry per CDR3 protein. Of roughly 80,000 distinct CDR3 sequences listed, 40% to 50% were seen once; the top ten hold 66%. Sequencing input: sorted CD4+, CD8+, or CD8+CD57+ T cells (not recorded which) from PBMCs. Receptors originate from a human donor in good health, serving as a control.

In DNA, the CDR3 is TGCAGCGTTGCGGGACAAATGAACACTGAAGCTTTCTTT. Translation gives CSVAGQMNTEAFF. The chain joins TRBV29-1 to TRBJ1-1, with D possibly matching TRBD1 (6 bases). In germline, CDR1 is SQVTM, CDR2 ANQGSEA. Trimming removed 4 bases from V and 0 bases from J, with 9 bases in between. This CDR3 is built from 13 residues.

This clonotype was seen just once. The V gene is TRBV25-1, the J gene TRBJ1-4; no firm D call. V shed 1 base and J shed 0 bases, with 9 bases lying between them. The CDR3 spans 16 residues. Germline V gives CDR1 MGHDK, CDR2 SYGVNS. The CDR3 spells CASSESPEATNEKLFF. The CDR3 DNA follows: TGTGCCAGCAGTGAATCGCCAGAGGCAACTAATGAAAAACTGTTTTTT.

The CDR3 DNA follows: TGTGCCAGCGGTCAGGGGGCGGGAGGTAATAAGTATTTT. It encodes CASGQGAGGNKYF. The V call is TRBV19, the J call TRBJ2-3; D may correspond to TRBD1 or TRBD2 (8 bases each). CDR3 size: 13 residues. Germline V lookup: CDR1 LNHDA, CDR2 SQIVND (reference sequence). The germline V and J ends were trimmed by 9 bases and 13 bases, with 23 bases remaining between them.

The chain carries TRBV5-8 and TRBJ1-2; D remains unclear. From germline, CDR1 is SGHTS and CDR2 YDEGEE. The CDR3 is 15 residues long. V was trimmed by 4 bases and J by 4 bases, leaving 17 bases between them. CDR3 coding DNA: TGTGCCAGCAGCAATGAACAGTCCGTGCCCTATGGCTACACCTTC. It translates to CASSNEQSVPYGYTF. The full variable domain, completed using reference TRBV5-8 and TRBJ1-2, is EAGVTQSPTHLIKTRGQQATLRCSPISGHTSVYWYQQALGLGLQFLLWYDEGEERNRGNFPPRFSGRQFPNYSSELNVNALELEDSALYLCASSNEQSVPYGYTFGSGTRLTVV.

The chain joins TRBV20-1 to TRBJ2-7; D is perhaps TRBD2 (5 bases). This CDR3 is 13 amino acids long. Trimming took 6 bases from V and 2 from J, leaving 14 bases between them. Germline values: CDR1 DFQATT, CDR2 SNEGSKA (reference sequence). The CDR3 loop is CSAPGTRTYEQYF. CDR3 DNA sequence: TGCAGTGCCCCGGGAACACGGACCTACGAGCAGTACTTC.

The rearrangement joins TRBV25-1 to TRBJ2-3; D gene ambiguous. The CDR3 is 14 residues long. Germline CDR1 is MGHDK and CDR2 is SYGVNS. V dropped 6 bases and J dropped 6 bases, with 16 bases sitting between them. CDR3 sequence: CASSQVPEADTQYF. The CDR3 DNA is TGTGCCAGCAGCCAAGTTCCTGAGGCGGATACGCAGTATTTT.

This clonotype turned up a few times. At one end, the junction sequence differs from germline, possibly due to a read error. The chain employs TRBV20-1 and TRBJ2-1, with TRBD2 as a possible D gene (6 bases). CDR3 size: 14 residues. The germline V gene has CDR1 DFQATT and CDR2 SNEGSKA (reference sequence). The CDR3: CSAHWSSGNNDQFF. CDR3 in DNA: TGCAGCGCCCACTGGAGTAGCGGAAACAATGATCAGTTCTTC.

CDR3 amino acids: CASSIPENNQPQHF. For the CDR3, the DNA is TGTGCCAGTAGTATTCCGGAGAACAATCAGCCCCAGCATTTT. The chain is built from TRBV19 and TRBJ1-5; D gene unclear. The CDR3 sequence is 14 residues long. From germline, CDR1 is LNHDA and CDR2 SQIVND (reference sequence). Trimming stripped 3 bases from V and 3 bases from J, with 9 bases between.

The gene calls are TRBV15 and TRBJ2-1, with 9 positions matching TRBD1. Germline lookup yields CDR1 LNHNV and CDR2 YYDKDF (reference sequence). There are 15 residues in the CDR3. The trim removed 4 bases at V and 8 bases at J, leaving 9 bases unmatched. For the CDR3, the DNA is TGTGCCACCAGCATAGGGGGACAGGGACGGGATGAGCAGTTCTTC. Amino acid sequence: CATSIGGQGRDEQFF. Combining the CDR3 with reference TRBV15 and TRBJ2-1 gives the whole variable domain DAMVIQNPRYQVTQFGKPVTLSCSQTLNHNVMYWYQQKSSQAPKLLFHYYDKDFNNEADTPDNFQSRRPNTSFCFLDIRSPGLGDTAMYLCATSIGGQGRDEQFFGPGTRLTVL.

Only a few counts were recorded for this clonotype. The chain recombines TRBV25-1 with TRBJ2-3, with TRBD2 identical over 12 bases. V lost 4 bases, J lost 5 bases, and 7 bases stayed unmatched. Per germline, CDR1 MGHDK and CDR2 SYGVNS. CDR3 length equals 16 residues. The CDR3 DNA reads as TGTGCCAGCAGTGCCCTAGCGGGAGGGCCTCAAGATACGCAGTATTTT. Translation: CASSALAGGPQDTQYF.

As for this clonotype: A read error is possible here, since a much larger clone lies one base away. The chain employs TRBV25-1 and TRBJ2-1; TRBD2 matches 10 bases. Germline V gene sequence: CDR1 MGHDK, CDR2 SYGVNS. The CDR3 extends over 16 amino acids. CDR3 sequence reads: CASSASGSGGYNERFF. CDR3 nucleotides: TGTGCCAGCAGCGCCTCGGGTAGCGGGGGGTACAATGAGCGGTTCTTC.

This clonotype was counted many times. This chain connects TRBV24-1 to TRBJ1-5; D gene uncertain. Trimming cost V 1 base and J 6 bases, with 6 bases left between them. The CDR3 consists of 13 residues. Germline V gene lookup returns CDR1 KGHDR and CDR2 SFDVKD. CDR3 in DNA: TGTGCCACCAGTGATTTCGAGGGTCAGCCCCAGCATTTT. Translated, it gives CATSDFEGQPQHF.

The sample holds a few counts of this clonotype. V is TRBV6-1 and J is TRBJ1-1; tentative D call: TRBD1 (5 bases). Germline V CDR1 and CDR2: MNHNS, SASEGT. This CDR3 comprises 14 residues. Trimming took off 6 bases at V and 8 bases at J, with 19 bases between the two ends. The CDR3 bases are TGTGCCAGCAGCGAGGAGTTCGACCGGGACGAAGCTTTCTTT. Its translation is CASSEEFDRDEAFF.